One and the same sample provided the 5 T cell receptor beta chains below, sequenced in a study of blood T cell repertoires in COVID-19. Clones were sequenced by immunoSEQ multiplex PCR, and TCRdb holds only the in-frame ones, with some missing. This sample has tens of thousands of clones, with approximately 80% found just once. Sequenced input: peripheral blood. The receptors were gathered from a man between 45 and 60 years old with acute or convalescent COVID-19.

The rearrangement uses TRBV19 and TRBJ1-5; 7 bases map to TRBD1. The CDR3 is 14 amino acids. Germline CDR1 LNHDA, CDR2 SQIVND (reference sequence). Germline trimming cut 5 bases from V and 4 bases from J; bases unmatched to any gene: 5. The DNA for the CDR3 is TGTGCCAGTAGTTACCAGGGGGAAAATCAGCCCCAGCATTTT. Its protein product is CASSYQGENQPQHF. Using reference TRBV19 and TRBJ1-5 for the parts outside the CDR3, the full variable domain is DGGITQSPKYLFRKEGQNVTLSCEQNLNHDAMYWYRQDPGQGLRLIYYSQIVNDFQKGDIAEGYSVSREKKESFPLTVTSAQKNPTAFYLCASSYQGENQPQHFGDGTRLSIL.

This chain joins TRBV28 and TRBJ1-2; 12 bases map to TRBD1. The CDR3 extends over 17 amino acids. V gave up 6 bases and J gave up 7 bases; unmatched junction bases: 15. Germline-derived CDR1 and CDR2 are MDHEN and SYDVKM. The CDR3 sequence is CASRLPGQGAKISGYTF. For the CDR3, the DNA is TGTGCCAGCAGACTACCGGGACAGGGGGCGAAAATCAGTGGCTACACCTTC.

The V gene is TRBV9, the J gene TRBJ1-1, with 10 bases aligning to TRBD1. Trimming removed 0 bases from V and 6 bases from J; junction bases left unmatched: 5. The CDR3 loop spans 15 amino acids. Germline V gene data show CDR1 as SGDLS and CDR2 as YYNGEE. The CDR3 reads CASSVGGTGVPEAFF. In DNA, the CDR3 is TGTGCCAGCAGCGTAGGGGGGACAGGGGTCCCTGAAGCTTTCTTT.

This clone appeared once. The V call is TRBV5-1, the J call TRBJ2-1; tentatively, D is TRBD2 (5 bases). Per germline, CDR1 SGHRS and CDR2 YFSETQ. V lost 0 bases, J lost 4 bases, and 14 bases lay in between. The CDR3 runs 16 residues. The CDR3 loop is CASSLAPAGGYNEQFF. Written as DNA, the CDR3 is TGCGCCAGCAGCTTGGCCCCCGCGGGTGGGTACAATGAGCAGTTCTTC.

The chain uses TRBV28 and TRBJ1-1; D is ambiguous. Trimming stripped 5 bases from V and 0 bases from J, with 7 bases between. The CDR3 consists of 13 residues. Germline V lookup: CDR1 MDHEN, CDR2 SYDVKM. CDR3 region: CASSTTMNTEAFF. In DNA form, the CDR3 reads TGTGCCAGCAGTACAACCATGAACACTGAAGCTTTCTTT.